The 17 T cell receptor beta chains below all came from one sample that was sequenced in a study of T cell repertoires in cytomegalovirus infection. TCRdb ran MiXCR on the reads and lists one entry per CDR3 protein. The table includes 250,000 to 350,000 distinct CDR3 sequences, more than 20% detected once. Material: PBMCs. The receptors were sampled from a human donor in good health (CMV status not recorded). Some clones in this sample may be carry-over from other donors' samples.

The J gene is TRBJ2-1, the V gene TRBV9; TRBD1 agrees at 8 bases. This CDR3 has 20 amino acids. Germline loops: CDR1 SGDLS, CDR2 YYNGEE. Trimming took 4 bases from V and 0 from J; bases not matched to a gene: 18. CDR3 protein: CASSHSLDRGPFSSYNEQFF. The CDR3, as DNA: TGTGCCAGCAGCCACTCCCTAGACAGGGGTCCTTTTAGCTCCTACAATGAGCAGTTCTTC.

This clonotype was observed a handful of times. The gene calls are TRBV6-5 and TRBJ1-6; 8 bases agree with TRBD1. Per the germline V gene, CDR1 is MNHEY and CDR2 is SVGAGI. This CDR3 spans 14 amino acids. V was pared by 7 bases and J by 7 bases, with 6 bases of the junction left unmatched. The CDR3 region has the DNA TGTGCCAGCACCGGACAGGGTCCAAATTCACCCCTCCACTTT. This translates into CASTGQGPNSPLHF.

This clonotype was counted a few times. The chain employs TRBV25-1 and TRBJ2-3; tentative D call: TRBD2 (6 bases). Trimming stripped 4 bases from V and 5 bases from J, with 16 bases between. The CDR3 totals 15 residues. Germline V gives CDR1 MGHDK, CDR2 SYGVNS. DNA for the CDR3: TGTGCCAGCAGTGCCCCGTCTGCGGGATTAGATACGCAGTATTTT. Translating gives CASSAPSAGLDTQYF.

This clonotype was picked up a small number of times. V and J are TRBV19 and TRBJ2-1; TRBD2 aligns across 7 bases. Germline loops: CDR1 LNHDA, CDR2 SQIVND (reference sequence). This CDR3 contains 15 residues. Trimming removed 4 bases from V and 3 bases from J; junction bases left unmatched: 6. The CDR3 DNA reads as TGTGCCAGTAGTACGCAAGCGGGAAGCTACAATGAGCAGTTCTTC. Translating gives CASSTQAGSYNEQFF.

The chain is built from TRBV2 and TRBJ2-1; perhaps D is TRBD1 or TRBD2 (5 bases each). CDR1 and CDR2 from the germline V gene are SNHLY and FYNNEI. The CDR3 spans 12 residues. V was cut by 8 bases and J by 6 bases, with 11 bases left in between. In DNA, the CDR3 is TGTGCCAGCCATGGGGGACCCAATGAGCAGTTCTTC. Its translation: CASHGGPNEQFF.

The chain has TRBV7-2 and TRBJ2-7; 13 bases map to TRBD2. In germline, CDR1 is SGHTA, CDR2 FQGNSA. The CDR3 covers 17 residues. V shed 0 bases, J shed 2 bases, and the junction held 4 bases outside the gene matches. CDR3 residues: CASSLATSGRVAYEQYV. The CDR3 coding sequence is TGTGCCAGCAGCTTAGCCACTAGCGGGAGGGTCGCCTACGAGCAGTACGTC.

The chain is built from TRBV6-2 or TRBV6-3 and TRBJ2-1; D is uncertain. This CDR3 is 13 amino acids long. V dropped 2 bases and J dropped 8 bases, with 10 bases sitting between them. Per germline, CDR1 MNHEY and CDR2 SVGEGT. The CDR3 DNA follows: TGTGCCAGCAGTTACGTGGGTAGGGATGAGCAGTTCTTC. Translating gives CASSYVGRDEQFF.

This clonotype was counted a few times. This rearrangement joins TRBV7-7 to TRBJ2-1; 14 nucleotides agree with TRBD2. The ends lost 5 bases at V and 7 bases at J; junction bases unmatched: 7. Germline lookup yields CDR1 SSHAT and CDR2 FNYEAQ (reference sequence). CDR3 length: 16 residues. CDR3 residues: CASSRGLAGAGNEQFF. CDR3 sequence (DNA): TGTGCCAGCAGCAGGGGACTAGCGGGAGCCGGAAATGAGCAGTTCTTC.

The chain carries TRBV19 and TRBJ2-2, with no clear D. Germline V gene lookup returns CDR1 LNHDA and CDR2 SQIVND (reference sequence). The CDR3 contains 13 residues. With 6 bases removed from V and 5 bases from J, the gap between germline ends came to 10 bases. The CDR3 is CASRITATGELFF. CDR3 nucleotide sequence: TGTGCCAGTAGGATTACAGCTACCGGGGAGCTGTTTTTT.

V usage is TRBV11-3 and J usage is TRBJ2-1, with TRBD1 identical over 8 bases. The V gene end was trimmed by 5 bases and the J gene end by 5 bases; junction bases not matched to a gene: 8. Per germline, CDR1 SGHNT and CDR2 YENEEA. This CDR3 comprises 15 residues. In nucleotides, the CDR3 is TGTGCCAGCAGCACAGGTGGGACAGGCGACAATGAGCAGTTCTTC. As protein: CASSTGGTGDNEQFF.

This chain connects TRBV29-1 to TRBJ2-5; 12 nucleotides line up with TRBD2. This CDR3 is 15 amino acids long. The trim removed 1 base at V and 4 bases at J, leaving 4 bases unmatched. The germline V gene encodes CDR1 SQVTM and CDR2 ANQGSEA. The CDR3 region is CSVEASGRAIETQYF. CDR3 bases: TGCAGCGTTGAAGCTAGCGGGAGGGCCATAGAGACCCAGTACTTC. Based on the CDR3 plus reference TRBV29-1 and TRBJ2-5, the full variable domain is SAVISQKPSRDICQRGTSLTIQCQVDSQVTMMFWYRQQPGQSLTLIATANQGSEATYESGFVIDKFPISRPNLTFSTLTVSNMSPEDSSIYLCSVEASGRAIETQYFGPGTRLLVL.

The DNA of the CDR3 is TGCAGTGCTAGAATGGGGTACGAGCAGTACTTC. Its protein product is CSARMGYEQYF. The V and J genes are TRBV20-1 and TRBJ2-7; D is uncertain. The V gene's germline CDR1 is DFQATT and CDR2 SNEGSKA (reference sequence). The V end was cut by 2 bases, the J end by 4 bases, with 6 bases between. The CDR3 is 11 residues long.

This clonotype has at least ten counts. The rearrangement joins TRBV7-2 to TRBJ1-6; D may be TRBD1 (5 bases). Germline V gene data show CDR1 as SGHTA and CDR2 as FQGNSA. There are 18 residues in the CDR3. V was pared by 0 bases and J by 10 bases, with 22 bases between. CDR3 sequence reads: CASSLAGRTPNPLSPLHF. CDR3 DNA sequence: TGTGCCAGCAGCTTAGCAGGCAGGACACCTAACCCTTTGTCACCCCTCCACTTT. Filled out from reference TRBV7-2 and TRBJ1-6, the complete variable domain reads GAGVSQSPSNKVTEKGKDVELRCDPISGHTALYWYRQSLGQGLEFLIYFQGNSAPDKSGLPSDRFSAERTGGSVSTLTIQRTQQEDSAVYLCASSLAGRTPNPLSPLHFGNGTRLTVT.

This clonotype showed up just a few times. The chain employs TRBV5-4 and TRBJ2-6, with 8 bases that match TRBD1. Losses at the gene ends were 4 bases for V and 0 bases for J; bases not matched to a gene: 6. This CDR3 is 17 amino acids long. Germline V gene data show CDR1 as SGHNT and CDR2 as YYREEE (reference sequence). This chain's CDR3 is CASSGQGRVSGANVLTF. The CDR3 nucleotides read TGTGCCAGCAGCGGACAGGGAAGGGTCTCTGGGGCCAACGTCCTGACTTTC.

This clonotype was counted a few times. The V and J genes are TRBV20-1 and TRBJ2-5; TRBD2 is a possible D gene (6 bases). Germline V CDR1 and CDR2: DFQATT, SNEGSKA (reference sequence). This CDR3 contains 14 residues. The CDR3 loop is CSGVGPGLRETQYF. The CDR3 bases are TGCAGCGGGGTGGGTCCGGGACTCAGGGAGACCCAGTACTTC.

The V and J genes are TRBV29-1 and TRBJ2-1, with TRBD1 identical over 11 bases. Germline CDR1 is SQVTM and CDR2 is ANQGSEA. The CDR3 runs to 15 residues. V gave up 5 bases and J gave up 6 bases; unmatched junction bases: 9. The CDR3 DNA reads TGCAGCGTTTCTAACCCGGGACAGGGGGTCAATGAGCAGTTCTTC. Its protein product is CSVSNPGQGVNEQFF.

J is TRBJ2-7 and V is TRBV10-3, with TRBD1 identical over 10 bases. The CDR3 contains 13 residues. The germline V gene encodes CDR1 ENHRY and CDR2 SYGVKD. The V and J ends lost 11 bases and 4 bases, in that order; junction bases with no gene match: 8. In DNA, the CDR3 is TGTGCCGCGGGACAGGGGAACCTGTACGAGCAGTACTTC. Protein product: CAAGQGNLYEQYF.